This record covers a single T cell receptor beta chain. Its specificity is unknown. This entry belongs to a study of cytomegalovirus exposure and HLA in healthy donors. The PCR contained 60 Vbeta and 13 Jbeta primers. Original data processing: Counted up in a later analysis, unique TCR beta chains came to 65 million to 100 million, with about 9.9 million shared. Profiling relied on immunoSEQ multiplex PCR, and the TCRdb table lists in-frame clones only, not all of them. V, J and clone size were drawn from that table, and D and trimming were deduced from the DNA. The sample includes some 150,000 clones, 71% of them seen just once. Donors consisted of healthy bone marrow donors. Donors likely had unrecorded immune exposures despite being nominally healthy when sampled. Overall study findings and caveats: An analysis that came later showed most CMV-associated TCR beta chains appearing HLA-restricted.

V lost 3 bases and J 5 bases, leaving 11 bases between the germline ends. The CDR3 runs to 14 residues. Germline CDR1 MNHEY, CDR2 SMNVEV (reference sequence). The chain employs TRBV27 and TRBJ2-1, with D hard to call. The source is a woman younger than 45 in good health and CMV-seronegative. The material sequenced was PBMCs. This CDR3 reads CASSLEQHHNEQFF. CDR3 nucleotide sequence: TGTGCCAGCAGTTTGGAACAGCACCACAATGAGCAGTTCTTC.